Included here is one T cell receptor (beta chain) sequence, with context. Its antigen remains unidentified. The input lacks base qualities; no much larger clone sits a single base away. The data are from a study of shared clonotypes between healthy human individuals (TCRdb year 2020). Regarding the complete study: The cohort comprised a couple of women and a few men aged 18 to 49 years. Leukapheresis yielded between about 0.94 and 10 billion PBMCs per donor. To increase sequencing depth and limit assay-specific biases, TCR repertoire library preparation and sequencing were carried out by different laboratories using diverse techniques. To estimate repertoire size and how much clonotypes are shared between individuals, the study performed deep sequencing of blood TCR repertoires from 4 to 6 healthy adults. For each donor, three plates each were used for CD4 naive and CD4 memory, two plates were used for CD8 naive, and one plate was used for CD8 memory. The study at large found these results: Based on pairwise subsampling, the degree of clonotype sharing among donors was expected to be affected by sequencing depth. Sampling was limited to blood, and TCR repertoires in tissue likely differ from TCR repertoires in blood. The genetic and exposure-history diversity represented was limited by the small number of donors. Across several donors, around 5% of naive CD4, more than 3% of naive CD8, under 2.5% of memory CD4, and around 0.4% of memory CD8 clonotypes were shared. Clonotypes shared by all four sorted-subset donors showed higher generation probabilities than non-shared clonotypes. Incomplete sequencing was indicated by rarefaction of sorted-subset datasets, despite the large sequencing depth. Larger estimated clonotype richness was generally found for naive subsets than for memory subsets.

Using the deep immunoSEQ assay, TCR CDR3 regions were amplified from genomic DNA by multiplex PCR. For each cell subset, the extracted genomic DNA was distributed evenly across all wells of several immunoSEQ 96-well plates, and each plate served as one replicate. For sorted subsets, around 0.2 ug genomic DNA, equal to 30,000 or so T cell genomes, was loaded into each replicate PCR. Purified libraries were measured with a Qubit 3.0 fluorometer, size-checked on a Bioanalyzer 2100, and measured again with the KAPA Library Quantification kit. Every immunoSEQ 96-well plate was sequenced on a dedicated single-read 150-cycle Illumina NextSeq 550 flow cell. Under the source paper's analysis protocol: Because only junctional sequences without quality scores were contained in the immunoSEQ output, filtering matching that applied to full-length reads could not be performed. Sequences were annotated with PyIR, a Python wrapper for IgBLAST v1.9, using IMGT germline references to assign V/J genes and CDR3. Reads with weak V/J assignments (E-value above 1e-6), missing CDR3, stop codons, out-of-frame junctions, or ambiguous translated residues were removed. V3J clonotypes were defined as sequences sharing an identical inferred V gene, J gene, and CDR3 amino acid sequence. Percentage overlap between repertoires was calculated by dividing the number of shared unique clonotypes by the size of the smaller repertoire. Repertoire richness was assessed with RTK rarefaction, the Chao1 estimator, and Recon v2.1 estimates of unobserved clonotypes. Generation probabilities were computed with OLGA for all TCRbeta clonotypes obtained by the gDNA method from four donors. TCRdb provides this immuneACCESS table in a form limited to in-frame rearrangements. Some clones are lacking; in checked studies, under half of them reflect an unresolved V gene, and why the rest are absent is not known. V and J calls and clone size follow that table, whereas D and trimming were derived from the DNA. The sample includes a few million clones, with about 92% observed a single time. The top ten clonotypes cover around 0.14% of the sample.

The donors were healthy, HIV-negative adults who had no recently reported acute infections or vaccinations. Every donor was a Caucasian adult residing in Nashville, Tennessee, USA. Magnetic negative selection was used to enrich CD4+ T cells, after which naive cells were positively selected on CD45RA and the negative fraction became the memory subset. Blood was collected by leukapheresis, and PBMCs were isolated by Ficoll-Histopaque density gradient centrifugation and then cryopreserved in liquid nitrogen vapor phase. Analytical flow cytometry was used to check the purity and quantity of each magnetically sorted T cell population. Each sorted fraction had its genomic DNA isolated and then quantified by UV absorbance on a Nanodrop 2000c. Including cysteine and phenylalanine, the CDR3 has 15 amino acids. Just CDR3 DNA is preserved here, 45 bases in frame from base 1. The V and J ends are trimmed by 3 bases and 2 bases, leaving 12 bases between them. CDR1 and CDR2 are drawn from the germline V gene (reference sequence): SEHNR, FQNEAQ.

The rearranged chain carries TRBV7-9 and TRBJ2-3; the D segment cannot be called with confidence. Sequenced sample: naive CD4+ T cells sorted from blood. The cell subset or site label, as the study defines it: CD45RA+ positively selected. The TCR comes from a man aged 18-30 years in good health. In nucleotides, the sequence is TGTGCCAGCAGCTTGGGCCCGAAACCCACAGATACGCAGTATTTT. The encoded protein is CASSLGPKPTDTQYF.